What follows are 13 T cell receptor beta chains derived from one specimen sequenced in a study of blood T cell repertoires in COVID-19. Data came from immunoSEQ multiplex PCR; TCRdb stores just in-frame clones and leaves some out. The sample shows about 130,000 clones, approximately 81% of them seen only once. Material: peripheral blood. The receptors stem from a man in his fifties or sixties with acute or convalescent COVID-19.

The chain is built from TRBV9 and TRBJ1-1; TRBD1 matches 7 bases. CDR1 and CDR2 from the germline V gene are SGDLS and YYNGEE. The CDR3 sequence is 15 residues long. V lost 4 bases and J lost 2; bases outside the gene matches: 8. The CDR3 DNA is TGTGCCAGCAGCCCAGGGAACAGGGGCAACACTGAAGCTTTCTTT. Translated: CASSPGNRGNTEAFF.

The chain is built from TRBV19 and TRBJ1-1; D may be TRBD1 (6 bases). Germline values: CDR1 LNHDA, CDR2 SQIVND (reference sequence). CDR3 size: 14 residues. The V end was cut by 3 bases, the J end by 5 bases, with 13 bases between. The CDR3 DNA is TGTGCCAGTAGTATTCGGGGGGGCCCGACTGAAGCTTTCTTT. Translated, it gives CASSIRGGPTEAFF.

This rearrangement joins TRBV5-1 to TRBJ1-1; weak D call: TRBD1 (5 bases). Germline V gene data show CDR1 as SGHRS and CDR2 as YFSETQ. This CDR3 spans 14 amino acids. With 2 bases removed from V and 1 base from J, the gap between germline ends came to 9 bases. The chain's CDR3 is CASSLSGENTEAFF. CDR3 bases: TGCGCCAGCAGCTTATCGGGGGAGAACACTGAAGCTTTCTTT. Together with reference TRBV5-1 and TRBJ1-1, the CDR3 gives the full variable domain: KAGVTQTPRYLIKTRGQQVTLSCSPISGHRSVSWYQQTPGQGLQFLFEYFSETQRNKGNFPGRFSGRQFSNSRSEMNVSTLELGDSALYLCASSLSGENTEAFFGQGTRLTVV.

This chain joins TRBV7-2 and TRBJ2-7; a weak D match, TRBD2 (5 bases). The CDR3 spans 16 residues. Looked up from germline, CDR1 is SGHTA and CDR2 is FQGNSA. V was clipped by 6 bases and J by 1 base, with 19 bases between them. CDR3 amino acids: CASSQRSEGSSYEQYF. CDR3 coding DNA: TGTGCCAGCAGTCAGAGGAGTGAGGGCTCTTCCTACGAGCAGTACTTC.

This chain links TRBV18 with TRBJ1-5; D remains ambiguous. V was pared by 5 bases and J by 2 bases, with 10 bases between. The CDR3 totals 14 residues. From germline, CDR1 is KGHSH and CDR2 LQKENI. CDR3 region: CASSTSGGNQPQHF. DNA of the CDR3: TGTGCCAGCTCAACCTCTGGAGGCAATCAGCCCCAGCATTTT. The complete variable domain, with remaining parts taken from reference TRBV18 and TRBJ1-5, reads NAGVMQNPRHLVRRRGQEARLRCSPMKGHSHVYWYRQLPEEGLKFMVYLQKENIIDESGMPKERFSAEFPKEGPSILRIQQVVRGDSAAYFCASSTSGGNQPQHFGDGTRLSIL.

The genes are TRBV27 and TRBJ2-5; D perhaps matches TRBD1 (5 bases). CDR3 length equals 13 residues. CDR1 is MNHEY, CDR2 SMNVEV, per germline (reference sequence). V lost 6 bases and J 5 bases, leaving 13 bases between the germline ends. In DNA form, the CDR3 reads TGTGCCAGCAGAGAACCAGGGCGGGAGACCCAGTACTTC. Translating gives CASREPGRETQYF.

This clone was picked up a small number of times. J is TRBJ2-1 and V is TRBV3-1 (or the pseudogene TRBV3-2); 10 bases map to TRBD2. Germline-derived CDR1 and CDR2 are LGHDT and YNNKEL (reference sequence). The CDR3 loop spans 16 amino acids. Trimming at V came to 1 base and at J to 7 bases, leaving 7 bases not matched to a gene. The CDR3, as DNA: TGTGCCAGCAGCCAAGGGGGAGCGGGAGGGTGGAATGAGCAGTTCTTC. This sequence encodes CASSQGGAGGWNEQFF.

The V and J genes are TRBV7-9 and TRBJ2-6, with TRBD1 matching over 10 bases. The CDR3 is made up of 18 amino acids. After removal of 3 bases from V and 1 base from J, the junction contained 6 bases not matched to a gene. CDR1 is SEHNR and CDR2 is FQNEAQ in the germline V gene (reference sequence). The CDR3 sequence is CASSFSTGGSSGANVLTF. The CDR3 region has the DNA TGTGCCAGCAGCTTCTCGACAGGGGGCTCTTCTGGGGCCAACGTCCTGACTTTC.

This rearrangement joins TRBV6-1 to TRBJ2-1, with TRBD2 matching over 10 bases. V was clipped by 1 base and J by 12 bases; unmatched bases: 3. Germline CDR1 and CDR2: MNHNS and SASEGT. This CDR3 is 13 amino acids long. CDR3: CASSEVASGGQFF. CDR3 bases: TGTGCCAGCAGTGAAGTAGCTAGCGGGGGGCAGTTCTTC.

This chain connects TRBV9 to TRBJ2-1; the D gene is possibly TRBD1 (5 bases). Germline lookup yields CDR1 SGDLS and CDR2 YYNGEE. V was trimmed by 0 bases and J by 5 bases, leaving 9 bases between them. The CDR3 sequence is 14 residues long. This chain's CDR3 is CASSVVSRDNEQFF. For the CDR3, the DNA is TGTGCCAGCAGCGTAGTGTCCAGGGACAATGAGCAGTTCTTC.

Only one count was recorded for this clone. The chain links TRBV7-9 to TRBJ2-2, with 9 positions matching TRBD2. CDR3 length equals 16 residues. V was pared by 5 bases and J by 7 bases, with 11 bases of the junction left unmatched. Germline V gene lookup returns CDR1 SEHNR and CDR2 FQNEAQ (reference sequence). The CDR3 nucleotides read TGTGCCAGCAGCCCATTGCGGGGGGGCGAAGGCGGGGAGCTGTTTTTT. Its protein is CASSPLRGGEGGELFF. Full variable domain (rest looked up from reference TRBV7-9 and TRBJ2-2): DTGVSQNPRHKITKRGQNVTFRCDPISEHNRLYWYRQTLGQGPEFLTYFQNEAQLEKSRLLSDRFSAERPKGSFSTLEIQRTEQGDSAMYLCASSPLRGGEGGELFFGEGSRLTVL.

The genes are TRBV5-1 and TRBJ1-4; TRBD1 matches at 8 bases. Germline assignment: CDR1 SGHRS and CDR2 YFSETQ. The CDR3 runs 14 residues. With 4 bases clipped from V and 7 bases from J, the junction kept 6 bases outside the gene matches. The CDR3 is CASSIGQGFEKLFF. Written as DNA, the CDR3 is TGCGCCAGCAGCATAGGACAGGGCTTTGAAAAACTGTTTTTT. The entire variable domain, with the rest obtained from reference TRBV5-1 and TRBJ1-4, is as follows: KAGVTQTPRYLIKTRGQQVTLSCSPISGHRSVSWYQQTPGQGLQFLFEYFSETQRNKGNFPGRFSGRQFSNSRSEMNVSTLELGDSALYLCASSIGQGFEKLFFGSGTQLSVL.

This rearrangement joins TRBV5-1 to TRBJ2-6; no reliable D call. V was shortened by 5 bases and J by 1 base, with 4 bases between the two germline ends. The CDR3 consists of 13 residues. Germline CDR1 reads SGHRS; CDR2 reads YFSETQ. The CDR3 reads CASSPSGANVLTF. The CDR3 nucleotides are TGCGCCAGCAGTCCATCTGGGGCCAACGTCCTGACTTTC.